Below, 25 T cell receptor beta chains from the same sample are listed, as sequenced in a study of early T cells in non-severe SARS-CoV-2 infection. TCRdb itself ran the 5' RACE reads through MiXCR, one entry per CDR3 protein. The sample consists of 50,000 to 60,000 distinct CDR3 sequences, under 8% of them appearing once. The sequencing here drew on whole blood, taken at baseline. All receptors derive from an adult who was a healthcare worker with PCR-confirmed SARS-CoV-2 infection or an uninfected control (not recorded which).

This clonotype was detected ten times or more. The chain combines TRBV6-6 with TRBJ2-7, with 7 bases lining up with TRBD1. V was clipped by 4 bases and J by 2 bases; unmatched bases: 5. Germline V lookup: CDR1 MNHNY, CDR2 SVGAGI (reference sequence). This CDR3 has 14 amino acids. CDR3 DNA sequence: TGTGCCAGCAGTTTGGGGGACAGACCCTACGAGCAGTACTTC. Its protein is CASSLGDRPYEQYF.

This clonotype was seen ten or more times. This chain joins TRBV10-3 and TRBJ2-7, with TRBD2 as a possible D gene (5 bases). The CDR3 is 13 residues long. The germline V gene encodes CDR1 ENHRY and CDR2 SYGVKD. Trimming left V 4 bases short and J 5 bases short, with 12 bases between. CDR3 sequence: CAISARTSDEQYF. In nucleotides, the CDR3 is TGTGCCATCAGTGCCCGGACTTCTGACGAGCAGTACTTC.

V usage is TRBV19 and J usage is TRBJ1-5; D remains ambiguous. There are 15 residues in the CDR3. Germline lookup yields CDR1 LNHDA and CDR2 SQIVND (reference sequence). Trimming cost V 3 bases and J 1 base, with 10 bases left between them. CDR3 protein: CASSIGQHSNQPQHF. The CDR3 DNA reads TGTGCCAGTAGTATTGGGCAGCACAGCAATCAGCCCCAGCATTTT.

This clonotype was recorded at least ten times. V and J are TRBV10-3 and TRBJ1-5; TRBD1 agrees at 9 bases. Losses at the gene ends were 4 bases for V and 3 bases for J; bases not matched to a gene: 4. This CDR3 region has 15 residues. CDR1 is ENHRY, CDR2 SYGVKD, per germline. The CDR3 region is CAISVTGGYNQPQHF. The CDR3 DNA follows: TGTGCCATCAGTGTGACAGGGGGGTACAATCAGCCCCAGCATTTT.

This chain links TRBV9 with TRBJ2-7, with D uncertain. Trimming shortened V by 0 bases and J by 3 bases, and 16 bases separated the two germline ends. The CDR3 length is 16 residues. Germline-derived CDR1 and CDR2 are SGDLS and YYNGEE. The CDR3 sequence: CASSVGVGSAYYEQYF. The CDR3 bases are TGTGCCAGCAGCGTAGGGGTGGGGTCGGCCTACTACGAGCAGTACTTC. Together with reference TRBV9 and TRBJ2-7, the CDR3 gives the full variable domain: DSGVTQTPKHLITATGQRVTLRCSPRSGDLSVYWYQQSLDQGLQFLIQYYNGEERAKGNILERFSAQQFPDLHSELNLSSLELGDSALYFCASSVGVGSAYYEQYFGPGTRLTVT.

Many counts were recorded for this clonotype. This chain joins TRBV6-5 and TRBJ2-7; perhaps TRBD2 as D (5 bases). The germline V gene encodes CDR1 MNHEY and CDR2 SVGAGI. Trimming pared 5 bases from V and 2 bases from J, leaving 10 bases between. The CDR3 spans 13 residues. CDR3 sequence reads: CASSGRGPYEQYF. The CDR3 coding sequence is TGTGCCAGCAGTGGACGGGGTCCCTACGAGCAGTACTTC.

This clonotype was detected many times. The chain uses TRBV20-1 and TRBJ2-1, with TRBD2 identical over 11 bases. Germline CDR1 and CDR2: DFQATT and SNEGSKA (reference sequence). Trimming at V came to 7 bases and at J to 8 bases, leaving 7 bases not matched to a gene. The CDR3 length is 13 residues. CDR3 sequence: CSVRTSGPDEQFF. In nucleotides, the CDR3 is TGCAGTGTAAGGACTAGCGGGCCTGATGAGCAGTTCTTC.

This clonotype was detected a few times. J is TRBJ2-2 and V is TRBV7-2, with D possibly matching TRBD1 (5 bases). CDR1 and CDR2 (germline): SGHTA, FQGNSA. Trimming removed 10 bases at V and 3 bases at J, with 12 bases between. The CDR3 extends over 13 amino acids. CDR3 loop: CATDGAYTGELFF. The CDR3 DNA reads TGTGCCACGGATGGGGCATACACCGGGGAGCTGTTTTTT.

Only a few counts were recorded for this clonotype. The rearrangement joins TRBV6-2 or TRBV6-3 to TRBJ1-3; TRBD1 is a possible D gene (5 bases). The V gene lost 11 bases and the J gene lost 4 bases, with 15 bases spanning the gap. The CDR3 totals 13 residues. Germline V gene data show CDR1 as MNHEY and CDR2 as SVGEGT. The CDR3 reads CAARGRYGNTIYF. DNA of the CDR3: TGTGCCGCGCGGGGCCGATACGGAAACACCATATATTTT.

This clonotype was counted between two and nine times. The chain has TRBV27 and TRBJ2-3, with TRBD1 matching over 7 bases. The V gene end was trimmed by 5 bases and the J gene end by 1 base; junction bases not matched to a gene: 6. CDR1 and CDR2 from the germline V gene are MNHEY and SMNVEV (reference sequence). The CDR3 sequence is 15 residues long. The CDR3 reads CASSPWDRGTDTQYF. For the CDR3, the DNA is TGTGCCAGCAGTCCCTGGGACAGAGGCACAGATACGCAGTATTTT.

This clonotype was found many times. V is TRBV15 and J is TRBJ1-3; unclear D gene. The CDR3 loop spans 16 amino acids. The germline V and J ends were trimmed by 0 bases and 1 base, with 10 bases remaining between them. In germline, CDR1 is LNHNV, CDR2 YYDKDF (reference sequence). The CDR3 is CATSRDRARSGNTIYF. Written as DNA, the CDR3 is TGTGCCACCAGCAGAGATCGAGCCCGATCTGGAAACACCATATATTTT. Variable domain in full (rest from reference TRBV15 and TRBJ1-3): DAMVIQNPRYQVTQFGKPVTLSCSQTLNHNVMYWYQQKSSQAPKLLFHYYDKDFNNEADTPDNFQSRRPNTSFCFLDIRSPGLGDTAMYLCATSRDRARSGNTIYFGEGSWLTVV.

This clonotype was detected many times. The rearrangement links TRBV5-4 to TRBJ2-3; 11 bases line up with TRBD2. The CDR3 consists of 16 residues. The germline V gene encodes CDR1 SGHNT and CDR2 YYREEE (reference sequence). V dropped 4 bases and J dropped 0; count of bases not matched to a gene: 4. This chain's CDR3 is CASSHGLAGSTDTQYF. The CDR3 coding sequence is TGTGCCAGCAGCCACGGACTAGCGGGTAGCACAGATACGCAGTATTTT. Based on the CDR3 plus reference TRBV5-4 and TRBJ2-3, the full variable domain is ETGVTQSPTHLIKTRGQQVTLRCSSQSGHNTVSWYQQALGQGPQFIFQYYREEENGRGNFPPRFSGLQFPNYSSELNVNALELDDSALYLCASSHGLAGSTDTQYFGPGTRLTVL.

There are many counts of this clonotype. This rearrangement joins TRBV30 to TRBJ2-7; 9 positions match TRBD1. V shed 2 bases, J shed 5 bases, and the junction held 7 bases outside the gene matches. Germline CDR1 reads GTSNPN; CDR2 reads SVGIG (reference sequence). The CDR3 sequence is 14 residues long. The CDR3 nucleotides read TGTGCCTGGAGTCCGGGACAGGGTCTTCACGAGCAGTACTTC. This codes for CAWSPGQGLHEQYF.

This clonotype was recorded a few times. J is TRBJ2-5 and V is TRBV7-2; maybe TRBD2 (5 bases). V lost 7 bases to trimming and J lost 3 bases, with 12 bases between them. The CDR3 runs 13 residues. Looked up from germline, CDR1 is SGHTA and CDR2 is FQGNSA. This chain's CDR3 is CASTRAGKETQYF. CDR3 DNA sequence: TGTGCCAGCACCCGCGCGGGTAAAGAGACCCAGTACTTC.

This clonotype has ten or more counts. J is TRBJ2-7 and V is TRBV6-2 or TRBV6-3; D ambiguous. This CDR3 comprises 13 residues. The V and J ends lost 6 bases and 0 bases respectively, with 9 bases between them. Per germline, CDR1 MNHEY and CDR2 SVGEGT. CDR3 amino acids: CASSLFSSYEQYF. The CDR3 DNA sequence: TGTGCCAGCAGCCTTTTCAGCTCCTACGAGCAGTACTTC.

The sample holds many counts of this clonotype. The chain is built from TRBV20-1 and TRBJ2-7; 10 nucleotides match TRBD2. Trimming took 2 bases from V and 5 from J; bases not matched to a gene: 3. The CDR3 runs to 13 residues. Per the germline V gene, CDR1 is DFQATT and CDR2 is SNEGSKA (reference sequence). The CDR3 protein is CSARIGTSDEQYF. DNA for the CDR3: TGCAGTGCTAGAATCGGGACTAGCGACGAGCAGTACTTC.

The chain carries TRBV9 and TRBJ1-6, with D unresolved. The CDR3 extends over 13 amino acids. Germline CDR1 and CDR2: SGDLS and YYNGEE. Trimming took 2 bases from V and 7 from J, leaving 7 bases between them. Here the CDR3 DNA reads TGTGCCAGCAGCGTGGGCCGAAATTCACCCCTCCACTTT. This encodes CASSVGRNSPLHF.

The table lists this clonotype with a count of one. The rearrangement uses TRBV20-1 and TRBJ2-7; TRBD1 is a possible D gene (6 bases). V gave up 6 bases and J gave up 2 bases, with 20 bases separating them. The CDR3 extends over 15 amino acids. Germline-derived CDR1 and CDR2 are DFQATT and SNEGSKA (reference sequence). The CDR3 DNA is TGCAGTGCCGGCTTACGACAGGCGGCAACCTACGAGCAGTACTTC. Translated, it gives CSAGLRQAATYEQYF.

V is TRBV28 and J is TRBJ2-5; a weak D match, TRBD1 (5 bases). CDR3 length: 16 residues. Trimming cost V 3 bases and J 1 base, with 15 bases left between them. Germline assignment: CDR1 MDHEN and CDR2 SYDVKM. The CDR3 reads CASSFPPGWVQETQYF. Written as DNA, the CDR3 is TGTGCCAGCAGTTTTCCACCAGGGTGGGTCCAAGAGACCCAGTACTTC. Variable domain in full (rest from reference TRBV28 and TRBJ2-5): DVKVTQSSRYLVKRTGEKVFLECVQDMDHENMFWYRQDPGLGLRLIYFSYDVKMKEKGDIPEGYSVSREKKERFSLILESASTNQTSMYLCASSFPPGWVQETQYFGPGTRLLVL.

This clonotype was seen a few times. This chain connects TRBV7-3 to TRBJ1-6; tentative D call: TRBD1 (5 bases). Germline V gene lookup returns CDR1 SGHTA and CDR2 FQGTGA. The CDR3 runs to 17 residues. Trimming took off 1 base at V and 8 bases at J, with 18 bases between the two ends. The CDR3 region has the DNA TGTGCCAGCAGCTTAAAGCCCAGGGCTAGGTCGGATTCACCCCTCCACTTT. This gives the protein CASSLKPRARSDSPLHF.

Many counts were recorded for this clonotype. The chain is built from TRBV20-1 and TRBJ1-4; maybe TRBD1 (5 bases). V was pared by 3 bases and J by 7 bases, with 15 bases between. The germline CDR1 and CDR2 sequences are DFQATT and SNEGSKA (reference sequence). The CDR3 runs 14 residues. The CDR3 DNA sequence: TGCAGTGCTAGGGCCAGTTCGAGGGGTGAAAAACTGTTTTTT. Protein sequence: CSARASSRGEKLFF.

This clonotype was counted ten times or more. The chain has TRBV3-1 and TRBJ1-1; D uncertain. This CDR3 comprises 13 residues. The ends were cut back, 0 bases at V and 6 bases at J, with 8 bases in the middle. CDR1 is LGHDT, CDR2 YNNKEL, per germline (reference sequence). CDR3 sequence reads: CASSQDMEAEAFF. The CDR3 DNA sequence: TGTGCCAGCAGCCAAGATATGGAGGCTGAAGCTTTCTTT. The full variable domain, with the rest looked up from reference TRBV3-1 and TRBJ1-1, is DTAVSQTPKYLVTQMGNDKSIKCEQNLGHDTMYWYKQDSKKFLKIMFSYNNKELIINETVPNRFSPKSPDKAHLNLHINSLELGDSAVYFCASSQDMEAEAFFGQGTRLTVV.

This clonotype was found many times. The chain combines TRBV27 with TRBJ2-3, with D possibly being TRBD1 (5 bases). The germline CDR1 and CDR2 sequences are MNHEY and SMNVEV (reference sequence). The CDR3 covers 13 residues. V was clipped by 9 bases and J by 5 bases, with 15 bases between them. In DNA, the CDR3 is TGTGCCAGTGAACAGGTTTACAAAGATACGCAGTATTTT. Its translation: CASEQVYKDTQYF.

This clonotype was observed many times. The J gene is TRBJ2-5, the V gene TRBV7-2; tentatively, D is TRBD2 (5 bases). V shed 0 bases and J shed 3 bases, with 8 bases lying between them. This CDR3 comprises 14 residues. Per the germline V gene, CDR1 is SGHTA and CDR2 is FQGNSA. CDR3 coding DNA: TGTGCCAGCAGCTTAGCGACCGGGAAAGAGACCCAGTACTTC. As protein: CASSLATGKETQYF.

This clonotype was observed many times. The chain couples TRBV18 to TRBJ1-2, with a possible D match to TRBD1 (5 bases). V was cut by 3 bases and J by 2 bases, with 16 bases left in between. Germline V gives CDR1 KGHSH, CDR2 LQKENI. The CDR3 is 16 amino acids. CDR3 loop: CASSPLAGTENYGYTF. As DNA, the CDR3 is TGTGCCAGCTCACCCTTGGCAGGGACTGAGAACTATGGCTACACCTTC.